These T cell receptor beta chains were read from a single sample in a study of monozygotic twins with cystic fibrosis. Profiled with immunoSEQ multiplex PCR; TCRdb holds only in-frame clones, not every one. Of about 14,000 clones listed, around 98% were seen once; the top ten hold approximately 0.4%. The sample consisted of blood. The receptors originated from a girl aged 2 to 9 with cystic fibrosis. The CDR3 runs from the conserved cysteine through the conserved F or W. The D gene is left open where the match is weak. Only part of the rows carry a size: once, few, many, or a class if the clone is expanded.

j_gene: TRBJ2-6; d_gene: .; v_gene: TRBV19; abundance: .; CDR3aa: CASSILGTGGANVLTF; CDR3nt: TGTGCCAGTAGTATTCTAGGGACGGGAGGGGCCAACGTCCTGACTTTC
j_gene: TRBJ1-3; d_gene: .; v_gene: TRBV6-1; abundance: .; CDR3aa: CASSDRGRSGNTIYF; CDR3nt: TGTGCCAGCAGTGATCGGGGACGCTCTGGAAACACCATATATTTT
j_gene: TRBJ2-7; d_gene: .; v_gene: TRBV6-5; abundance: .; CDR3aa: CASSNGYEQYF; CDR3nt: TGTGCCAGCAGTAATGGATACGAGCAGTACTTC
j_gene: TRBJ2-2; d_gene: .; v_gene: TRBV10-3; abundance: .; CDR3aa: CAISEFEGANTGELFF; CDR3nt: TGTGCCATCAGTGAATTCGAAGGGGCGAACACCGGGGAGCTGTTTTTT
j_gene: TRBJ2-4; d_gene: TRBD1; v_gene: TRBV19; abundance: .; CDR3aa: CASSRDRGNIQYF; CDR3nt: TGTGCCAGTAGCCGGGACAGGGGGAACATTCAGTACTTC
j_gene: TRBJ2-2; d_gene: TRBD2; v_gene: TRBV5-1; abundance: .; CDR3aa: CASSLAASGNTGELFF; CDR3nt: TGCGCCAGCAGCTTGGCGGCTAGCGGTAACACCGGGGAGCTGTTTTTT
j_gene: TRBJ1-2; d_gene: .; v_gene: TRBV18; abundance: once; CDR3aa: CASSPPGGDLNGYTF; CDR3nt: TGTGCCAGCTCACCCCCGGGGGGGGATCTTAATGGCTACACCTTC
j_gene: TRBJ1-3; d_gene: .; v_gene: TRBV18; abundance: .; CDR3aa: CASSPRVRDSLSGNTIYF; CDR3nt: TGTGCCAGCTCACCAAGGGTCAGGGACTCTCTCTCTGGAAACACCATATATTTT
j_gene: TRBJ1-2; d_gene: .; v_gene: TRBV21-1; abundance: .; CDR3aa: CASSPPGCGYTF; CDR3nt: TGTGCCAGCAGCCCCCCGGGGTGCGGCTACACCTTC
j_gene: TRBJ2-7; d_gene: TRBD2; v_gene: TRBV14; abundance: .; CDR3aa: CASSQVTSGVPFYEQYF; CDR3nt: TGTGCCAGCAGCCAAGTGACTAGCGGGGTCCCTTTCTACGAGCAGTACTTC
j_gene: TRBJ1-2; d_gene: .; v_gene: TRBV14; abundance: .; CDR3aa: CASSRNEVYTF; CDR3nt: TGTGCCAGCAGCCGGAATGAGGTCTACACCTTC
j_gene: TRBJ2-3; d_gene: .; v_gene: TRBV10-2; abundance: .; CDR3aa: CASSIKDTQYF; CDR3nt: TGCGCCAGCAGTATTAAGGATACGCAGTATTTT
j_gene: TRBJ1-1; d_gene: .; v_gene: TRBV29-1; abundance: .; CDR3aa: CSGKQGLNTEAFF; CDR3nt: TGCAGCGGGAAGCAGGGGCTGAACACTGAAGCTTTCTTT
j_gene: TRBJ2-7; d_gene: .; v_gene: TRBV2; abundance: .; CDR3aa: CASSEADSTYEQYF; CDR3nt: TGTGCCAGCAGTGAAGCAGACAGTACCTACGAGCAGTACTTC
j_gene: TRBJ2-1; d_gene: .; v_gene: TRBV11-2; abundance: .; CDR3aa: CASSDPRGQFF; CDR3nt: TGTGCCAGCAGCGATCCCCGGGGGCAGTTCTTC
j_gene: TRBJ2-5; d_gene: .; v_gene: TRBV7-2; abundance: .; CDR3aa: CASSSQGLGPETQYF; CDR3nt: TGTGCCAGCAGCTCACAGGGTCTTGGTCCCGAGACCCAGTACTTC
j_gene: TRBJ1-2; d_gene: TRBD1; v_gene: TRBV6-6; abundance: .; CDR3aa: CASSYLGGAGGYTF; CDR3nt: TGTGCCAGCAGTTACCTAGGGGGCGCTGGGGGCTACACCTTC